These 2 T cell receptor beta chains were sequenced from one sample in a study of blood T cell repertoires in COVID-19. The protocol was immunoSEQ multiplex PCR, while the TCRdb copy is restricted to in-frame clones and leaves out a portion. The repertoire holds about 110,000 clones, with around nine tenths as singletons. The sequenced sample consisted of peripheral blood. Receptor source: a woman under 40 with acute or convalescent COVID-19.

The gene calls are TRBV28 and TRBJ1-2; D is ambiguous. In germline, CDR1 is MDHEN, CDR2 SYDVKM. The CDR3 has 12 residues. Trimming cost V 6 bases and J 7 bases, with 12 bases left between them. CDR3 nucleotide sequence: TGTGCCAGCAGACCTCGGGAGGCTGGCTACACCTTC. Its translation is CASRPREAGYTF.

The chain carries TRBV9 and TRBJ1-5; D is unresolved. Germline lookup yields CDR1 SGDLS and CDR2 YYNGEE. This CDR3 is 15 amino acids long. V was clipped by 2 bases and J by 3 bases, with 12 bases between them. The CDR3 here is CASSVGGEDNQPQHF. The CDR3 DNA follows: TGTGCCAGCAGCGTTGGTGGAGAGGACAATCAGCCCCAGCATTTT.